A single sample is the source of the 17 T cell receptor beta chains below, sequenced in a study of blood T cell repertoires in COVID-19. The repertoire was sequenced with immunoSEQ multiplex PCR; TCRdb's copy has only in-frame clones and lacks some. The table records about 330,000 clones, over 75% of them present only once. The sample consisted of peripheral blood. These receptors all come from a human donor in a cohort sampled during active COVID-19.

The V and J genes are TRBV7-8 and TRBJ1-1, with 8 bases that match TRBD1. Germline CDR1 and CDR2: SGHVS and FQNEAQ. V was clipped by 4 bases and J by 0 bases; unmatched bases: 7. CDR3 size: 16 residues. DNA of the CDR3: TGTGCCAGCAGCTCCCGGGACAGGTTAATGAACACTGAAGCTTTCTTT. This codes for CASSSRDRLMNTEAFF.

CDR3 DNA: TGTGCCAGTAGTATAGACGGGGATCCCTACGAGCAGTACTTC. This gives the protein CASSIDGDPYEQYF. The V and J genes are TRBV19 and TRBJ2-7; D is possibly TRBD2 (5 bases). Germline V lookup: CDR1 LNHDA, CDR2 SQIVND (reference sequence). The CDR3 is 14 amino acids. Trimming removed 0 bases at V and 2 bases at J, with 8 bases between.

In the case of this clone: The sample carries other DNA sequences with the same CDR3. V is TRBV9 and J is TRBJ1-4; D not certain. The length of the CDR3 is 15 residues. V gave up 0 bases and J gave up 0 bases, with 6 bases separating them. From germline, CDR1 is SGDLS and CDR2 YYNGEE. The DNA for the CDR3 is TGTGCCAGCAGCGTAGCGGGAGCAACTAATGAAAAACTGTTTTTT. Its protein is CASSVAGATNEKLFF.

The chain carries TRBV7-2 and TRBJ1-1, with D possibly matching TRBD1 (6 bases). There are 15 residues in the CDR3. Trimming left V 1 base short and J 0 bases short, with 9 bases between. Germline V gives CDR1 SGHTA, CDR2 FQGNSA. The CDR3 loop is CASSLVTGVNTEAFF. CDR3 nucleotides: TGTGCCAGCAGCTTAGTGACAGGAGTGAACACTGAAGCTTTCTTT.

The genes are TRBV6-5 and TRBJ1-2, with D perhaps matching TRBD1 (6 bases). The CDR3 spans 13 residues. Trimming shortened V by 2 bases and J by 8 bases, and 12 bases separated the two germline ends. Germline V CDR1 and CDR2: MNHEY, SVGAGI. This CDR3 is CASSYGQSLGYTF. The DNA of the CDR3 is TGTGCCAGCAGTTACGGACAGTCACTCGGCTACACCTTC.

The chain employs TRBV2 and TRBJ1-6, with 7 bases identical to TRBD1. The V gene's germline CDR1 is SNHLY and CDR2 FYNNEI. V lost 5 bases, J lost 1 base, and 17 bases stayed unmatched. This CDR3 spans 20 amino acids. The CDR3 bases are TGTGCCAGCAGTCAGACAGGGTTGTTATCCCGGTTGTCCTATAATTCACCCCTCCACTTT. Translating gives CASSQTGLLSRLSYNSPLHF.

CDR3 sequence (DNA): TGTGCCAGCAGCTTAGCGCGGACTGCTTACAATGAGCAGTTCTTC. Translated: CASSLARTAYNEQFF. The rearrangement links TRBV7-2 to TRBJ2-1, with D tentatively TRBD2 (5 bases). Germline V gene lookup returns CDR1 SGHTA and CDR2 FQGNSA. V lost 0 bases and J lost 4, with 10 bases in between. The CDR3 runs 15 residues.

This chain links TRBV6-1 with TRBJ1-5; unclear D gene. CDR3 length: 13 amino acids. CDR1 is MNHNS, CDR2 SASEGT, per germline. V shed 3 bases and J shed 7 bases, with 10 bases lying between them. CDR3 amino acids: CASSEGHNQPQHF. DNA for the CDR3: TGTGCCAGCAGTGAGGGCCATAACCAGCCCCAGCATTTT.

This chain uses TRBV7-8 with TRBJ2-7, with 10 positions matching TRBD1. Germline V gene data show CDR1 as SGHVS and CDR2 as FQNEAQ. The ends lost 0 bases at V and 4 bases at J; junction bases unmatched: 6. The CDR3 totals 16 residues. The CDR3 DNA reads TGTGCCAGCAGCTTAGCCCGGGACAGGGGATGGTACGAGCAGTACTTC. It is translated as CASSLARDRGWYEQYF.

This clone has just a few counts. CDR3 amino acids: CASSESPRGYTEAFF. CDR3 nucleotides: TGTGCCAGCAGTGAGTCTCCACGGGGGTACACTGAAGCTTTCTTT. The chain joins TRBV2 to TRBJ1-1, with D perhaps TRBD1 (5 bases). The CDR3 is 15 amino acids. V was cut by 3 bases and J by 3 bases, with 14 bases left in between. Per germline, CDR1 SNHLY and CDR2 FYNNEI.

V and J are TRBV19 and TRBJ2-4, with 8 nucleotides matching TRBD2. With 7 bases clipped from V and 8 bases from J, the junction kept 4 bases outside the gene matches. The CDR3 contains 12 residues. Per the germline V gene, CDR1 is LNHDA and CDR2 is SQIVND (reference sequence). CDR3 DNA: TGTGCCAGTACCAGCGGGGGAGACATTCAGTACTTC. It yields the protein CASTSGGDIQYF.

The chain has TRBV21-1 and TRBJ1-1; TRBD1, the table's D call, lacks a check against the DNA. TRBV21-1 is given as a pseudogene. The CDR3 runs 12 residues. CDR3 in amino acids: CASSKAGLPEFF. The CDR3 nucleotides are TGTGCCAGCAGCAAAGCTGGGCTACCCGAATTCTTT.

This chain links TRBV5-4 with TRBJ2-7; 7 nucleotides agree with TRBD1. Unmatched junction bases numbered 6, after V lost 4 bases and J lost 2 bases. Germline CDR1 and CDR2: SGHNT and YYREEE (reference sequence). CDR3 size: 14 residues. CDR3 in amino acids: CASSKGDSTYEQYF. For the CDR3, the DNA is TGTGCCAGCAGCAAAGGGGACAGCACCTACGAGCAGTACTTC.

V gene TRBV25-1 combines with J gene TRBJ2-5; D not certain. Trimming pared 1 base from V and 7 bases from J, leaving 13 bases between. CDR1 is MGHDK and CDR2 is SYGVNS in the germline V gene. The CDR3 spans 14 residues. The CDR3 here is CASSESTETATQYF. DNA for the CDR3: TGTGCCAGCAGTGAATCCACGGAGACGGCGACCCAGTACTTC.

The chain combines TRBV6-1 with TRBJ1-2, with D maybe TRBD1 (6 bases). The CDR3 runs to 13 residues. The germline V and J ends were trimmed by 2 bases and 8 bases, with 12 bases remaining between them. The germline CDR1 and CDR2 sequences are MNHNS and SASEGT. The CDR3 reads CASSENRVRGYTF. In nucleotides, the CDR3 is TGTGCCAGCAGTGAAAACAGGGTCCGGGGCTACACCTTC.

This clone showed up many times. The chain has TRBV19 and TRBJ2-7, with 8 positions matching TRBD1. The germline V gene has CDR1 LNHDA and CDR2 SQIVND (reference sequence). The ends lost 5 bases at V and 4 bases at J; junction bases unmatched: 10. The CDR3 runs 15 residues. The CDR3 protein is CASSSGAGGRYEQYF. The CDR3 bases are TGTGCCAGTAGTTCCGGGGCAGGGGGCAGGTACGAGCAGTACTTC.

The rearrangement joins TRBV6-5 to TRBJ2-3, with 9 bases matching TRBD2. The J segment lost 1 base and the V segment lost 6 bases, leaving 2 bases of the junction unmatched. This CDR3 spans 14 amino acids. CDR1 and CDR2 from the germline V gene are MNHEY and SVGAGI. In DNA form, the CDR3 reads TGTGCCAGCAGCGCTAGCGGGGGCACAGATACGCAGTATTTT. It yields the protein CASSASGGTDTQYF.